This is a list of T cell receptor beta chains from one sample in a study of cytomegalovirus exposure and HLA in healthy donors. Using immunoSEQ multiplex PCR, the repertoire was profiled, and TCRdb retains in-frame clones only, with some absent. The repertoire has about 120,000 clones, 70% to 80% of them found once; the top ten carry 3.4%. Sequenced input: PBMCs. These TCRs come from a young man in good health and CMV-seronegative. Each CDR3 is given with its conserved first and last residue. The D gene is left open where the match is weak. For some rows the clone size is stated as once, few or many, or as a class when expanded; others skip it.

D: TRBD2
J: TRBJ2-3
size: once
V: TRBV4-1
CDR3: CASSRTSGGTDTQYF

D: TRBD1
J: TRBJ2-7
size: .
V: TRBV27
CDR3: CASSYGQGVREQYF

D: TRBD1
J: TRBJ1-5
size: .
V: TRBV18
CDR3: CASSPQGGNQPQHF

D: .
J: TRBJ2-7
size: .
V: TRBV25-1
CDR3: CASSDVTGAYEQYF

D: TRBD1
J: TRBJ2-7
size: .
V: TRBV7-8
CDR3: CASSRDRGSEQYF

D: .
J: TRBJ2-7
size: .
V: TRBV11-2
CDR3: CASSSQGGYEQYF

D: TRBD1
J: TRBJ1-5
size: .
V: TRBV28
CDR3: CASTSADRGRNQPQHF

D: .
J: TRBJ1-1
size: .
V: TRBV5-1
CDR3: CASSSGRGGYPAFF

D: TRBD2
J: TRBJ2-1
size: .
V: TRBV9
CDR3: CASSVASGRWNEQFF

D: TRBD2
J: TRBJ2-7
size: .
V: TRBV11-3
CDR3: CASSLPRYPSGGAVSYEQYF

D: .
J: TRBJ2-2
size: .
V: TRBV6-4
CDR3: CASSEFAGVNTGELFF

D: TRBD1
J: TRBJ2-7
size: once
V: TRBV27
CDR3: CASSPTGGAYEQYF

D: .
J: TRBJ2-1
size: .
V: TRBV2
CDR3: CASSEAVGTHNEQFF

D: TRBD1
J: TRBJ1-2
size: .
V: TRBV28
CDR3: CASSLYRGDGYTF

D: TRBD1
J: TRBJ1-6
size: once
V: TRBV19
CDR3: CASSTGTGGDSPLHF

D: .
J: TRBJ2-5
size: .
V: TRBV19
CDR3: CASSDFSGQETQYF

D: TRBD1
J: TRBJ1-5
size: few
V: TRBV19
CDR3: CASNRGGGNQPQHF

D: TRBD1
J: TRBJ2-3
size: .
V: TRBV7-4
CDR3: CASSLRTGVTDTQYF

D: TRBD2
J: TRBJ2-7
size: .
V: TRBV7-6
CDR3: CASSLSSGRSYEQYF

D: TRBD1
J: TRBJ1-2
size: .
V: TRBV5-4
CDR3: CASSSPGQPVYGYTF

D: TRBD1
J: .
size: .
V: TRBV30
CDR3: CAWSSPPGGTYEQYF

D: TRBD1
J: TRBJ1-5
size: .
V: TRBV10-3
CDR3: CASTTGGANQPQHF

D: TRBD1
J: TRBJ2-7
size: .
V: TRBV6-5
CDR3: CASRDRYYEQYF

D: .
J: TRBJ2-3
size: .
V: TRBV7-6
CDR3: CASSPQGRTDTQYF

D: .
J: TRBJ1-1
size: once
V: TRBV2
CDR3: CASSENRANTEAFF

D: .
J: TRBJ1-2
size: .
V: TRBV28
CDR3: CASMALRDYGYTF

D: .
J: TRBJ2-7
size: once
V: TRBV18
CDR3: CASSPPTLRYEQYF

D: TRBD1
J: TRBJ1-2
size: .
V: TRBV5-6
CDR3: CASSLGQGMEGYTF

D: .
J: TRBJ1-5
size: .
V: TRBV18
CDR3: CASSLVENQPQHF

D: .
J: TRBJ1-5
size: .
V: TRBV2
CDR3: CASGGGHGNQPQHF

D: .
J: TRBJ1-3
size: .
V: TRBV6-6
CDR3: CASSPRSGNTIYF

D: .
J: TRBJ1-6
size: once
V: TRBV7-2
CDR3: CASSFETGNSPLHF

D: .
J: TRBJ1-4
size: few
V: TRBV6-5
CDR3: CASSYVGRGREKLFF

D: .
J: TRBJ2-5
size: .
V: TRBV6-1
CDR3: CASSESGVIQETQYF

D: TRBD2
J: TRBJ2-7
size: .
V: TRBV28
CDR3: CASSPPAGESREQYF

D: .
J: TRBJ1-2
size: .
V: TRBV4-1
CDR3: CASSLSISLVLDGYTF

D: TRBD2
J: TRBJ2-7
size: .
V: TRBV7-3
CDR3: CASSLNSGRGEQYF

D: TRBD2
J: TRBJ2-2
size: .
V: TRBV4-2
CDR3: CASSPGLAGDTGELFF

D: TRBD1
J: TRBJ2-2
size: .
V: TRBV2
CDR3: CASSDGQVNTGELFF

D: .
J: TRBJ2-7
size: .
V: TRBV15
CDR3: CATSRDLGAYEQYF

D: .
J: TRBJ1-2
size: .
V: TRBV15
CDR3: CATSPRGAYGYTF

D: .
J: TRBJ2-3
size: .
V: TRBV15
CDR3: CATSRDPGSTDTQYF

D: TRBD1
J: TRBJ2-5
size: .
V: TRBV12-5
CDR3: CASGLTGESQETQYF

D: TRBD2
J: TRBJ2-1
size: .
V: TRBV19
CDR3: CASSRMTSGGANEQFF

D: TRBD2
J: TRBJ2-3
size: .
V: TRBV19
CDR3: CASSMELAGGGTDTQYF

D: TRBD1
J: TRBJ1-5
size: .
V: TRBV2
CDR3: CASSESGQYNQPQHF

D: .
J: TRBJ1-1
size: .
V: TRBV9
CDR3: CASSVADNRATEAFF

D: .
J: TRBJ2-7
size: few
V: TRBV5-6
CDR3: CASSLAVTGEQYF

D: .
J: TRBJ1-6
size: .
V: TRBV4-2
CDR3: CASSQGGTEYSPLHF

D: TRBD2
J: TRBJ2-1
size: .
V: TRBV30
CDR3: CAWSVRAGVGGNEQFF

D: TRBD2
J: TRBJ2-2
size: .
V: TRBV7-3
CDR3: CASSPQGLGTGELFF